Listed here is a single TCR beta chain. This CDR3 comprises 13 residues. Per the germline V gene, CDR1 is SGDLS and CDR2 is YYNGEE. The V end lost 0 bases, the J end lost 0 bases, and 3 bases lay between the germline ends. The data derive from a study of shared clonotypes between healthy human individuals. The repertoire was sequenced with immunoSEQ multiplex PCR; TCRdb's copy has only in-frame clones and lacks some. The sample has about 1.5 million clones, 95% to 99% seen once. The sequenced material came from naive CD4+ T cells sorted from blood. The subset was: CD45RA+ positively selected. V usage is TRBV9 and J usage is TRBJ1-2; no reliable D call. The origin of this receptor is a young man in good health. The CDR3 protein is CASSVEANYGYTF. CDR3 nucleotide sequence: TGTGCCAGCAGCGTAGAAGCTAACTATGGCTACACCTTC.